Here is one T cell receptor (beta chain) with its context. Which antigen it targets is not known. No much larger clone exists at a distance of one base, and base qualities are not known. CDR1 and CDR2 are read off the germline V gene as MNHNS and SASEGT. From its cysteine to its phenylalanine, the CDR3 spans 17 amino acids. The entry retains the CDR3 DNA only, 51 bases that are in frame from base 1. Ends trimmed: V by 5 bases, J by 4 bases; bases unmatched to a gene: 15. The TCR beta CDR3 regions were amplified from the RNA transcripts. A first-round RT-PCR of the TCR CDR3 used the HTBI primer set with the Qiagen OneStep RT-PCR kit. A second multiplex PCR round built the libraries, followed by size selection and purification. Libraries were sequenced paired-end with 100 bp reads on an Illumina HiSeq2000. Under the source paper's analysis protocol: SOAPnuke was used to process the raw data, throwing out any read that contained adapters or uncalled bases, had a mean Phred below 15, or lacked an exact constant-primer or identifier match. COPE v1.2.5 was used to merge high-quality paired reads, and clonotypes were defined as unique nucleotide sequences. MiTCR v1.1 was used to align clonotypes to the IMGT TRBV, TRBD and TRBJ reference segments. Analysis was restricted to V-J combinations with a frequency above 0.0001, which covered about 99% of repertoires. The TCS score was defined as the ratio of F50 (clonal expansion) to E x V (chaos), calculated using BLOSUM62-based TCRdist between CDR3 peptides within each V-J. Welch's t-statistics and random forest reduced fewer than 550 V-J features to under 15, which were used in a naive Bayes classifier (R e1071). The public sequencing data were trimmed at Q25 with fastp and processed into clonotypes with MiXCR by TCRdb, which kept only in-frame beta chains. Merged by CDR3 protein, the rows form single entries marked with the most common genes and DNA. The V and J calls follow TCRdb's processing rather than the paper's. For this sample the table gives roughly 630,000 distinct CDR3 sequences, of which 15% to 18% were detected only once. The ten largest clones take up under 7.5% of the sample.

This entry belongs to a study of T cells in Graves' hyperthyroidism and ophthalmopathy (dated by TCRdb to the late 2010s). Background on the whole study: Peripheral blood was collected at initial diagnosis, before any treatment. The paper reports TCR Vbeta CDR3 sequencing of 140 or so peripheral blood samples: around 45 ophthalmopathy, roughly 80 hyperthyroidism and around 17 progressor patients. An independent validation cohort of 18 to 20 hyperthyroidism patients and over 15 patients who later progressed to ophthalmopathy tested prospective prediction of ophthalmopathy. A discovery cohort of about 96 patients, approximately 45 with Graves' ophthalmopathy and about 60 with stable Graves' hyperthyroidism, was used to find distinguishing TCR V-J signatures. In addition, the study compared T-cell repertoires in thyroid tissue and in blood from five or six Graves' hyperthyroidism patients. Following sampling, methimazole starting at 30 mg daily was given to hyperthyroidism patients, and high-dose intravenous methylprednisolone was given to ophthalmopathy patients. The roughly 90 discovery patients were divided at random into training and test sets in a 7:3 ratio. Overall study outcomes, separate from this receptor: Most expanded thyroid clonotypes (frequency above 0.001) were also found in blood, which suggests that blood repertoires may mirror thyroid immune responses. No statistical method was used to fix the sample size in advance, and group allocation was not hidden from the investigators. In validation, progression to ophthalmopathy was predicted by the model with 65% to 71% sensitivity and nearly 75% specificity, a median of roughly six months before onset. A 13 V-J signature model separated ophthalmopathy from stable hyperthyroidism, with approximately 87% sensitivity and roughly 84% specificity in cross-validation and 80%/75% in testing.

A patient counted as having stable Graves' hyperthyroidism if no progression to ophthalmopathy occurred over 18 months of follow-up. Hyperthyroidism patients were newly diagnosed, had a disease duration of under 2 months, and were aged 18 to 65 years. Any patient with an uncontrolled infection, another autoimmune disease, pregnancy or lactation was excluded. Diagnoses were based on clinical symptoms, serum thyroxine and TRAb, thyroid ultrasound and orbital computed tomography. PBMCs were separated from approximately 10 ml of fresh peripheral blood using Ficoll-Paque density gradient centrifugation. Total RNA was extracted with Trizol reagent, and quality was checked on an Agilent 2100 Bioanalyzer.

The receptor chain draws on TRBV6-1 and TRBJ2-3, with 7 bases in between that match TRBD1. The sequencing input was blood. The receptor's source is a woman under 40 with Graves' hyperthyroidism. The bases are TGTGCCAGCAGTTCCGCAGGGGCGCAACAGGGGTCAGATACGCAGTATTTT. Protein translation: CASSSAGAQQGSDTQYF.